The source of this T cell receptor (beta chain) is a study of lymphopenia after photon versus proton radiotherapy. Assay used: immunoSEQ multiplex PCR; TCRdb lists only in-frame clones, some missing. The data show about 26,000 clones, about 85% seen once. The sample holds a few counts of this clone. Trimming took 6 bases from V and 1 from J; bases not matched to a gene: 4. The length of the CDR3 is 15 residues. Germline-derived CDR1 and CDR2 are SNHLY and FYNNEI. The TCR sequence derives from a man aged 25-40 years with gastric cancer. The chain joins TRBV2 to TRBJ2-3; 10 nucleotides agree with TRBD2. This sample comprised peripheral blood, obtained from a patient treated with photon-based radiotherapy. Here the CDR3 reads CASSLGTSGTDTQYF. The CDR3 nucleotides read TGTGCCAGCAGCCTCGGGACTAGCGGCACAGATACGCAGTATTTT. The variable domain in full, completed from reference TRBV2 and TRBJ2-3, reads EPEVTQTPSHQVTQMGQEVILRCVPISNHLYFYWYRQILGQKVEFLVSFYNNEISEKSEIFDDQFSVERPDGSNFTLKIRSTKLEDSAMYFCASSLGTSGTDTQYFGPGTRLTVL.